This TCR beta chain appears in the sequencing data of a study of blood T cell repertoires in COVID-19. Per the germline V gene, CDR1 is SGHVS and CDR2 is FNYEAQ. There are 14 residues in the CDR3. V trimming: 4 bases; J trimming: 1 base; junction bases outside the gene matches: 3. The table came from immunoSEQ multiplex PCR; TCRdb's copy has only in-frame clones and leaves some out. In the table there are 40,000 to 50,000 clones, 86% of which are singletons. The sample was peripheral blood. The sequence was collected from a woman aged 55-70 years with acute or convalescent COVID-19. The gene calls are TRBV7-6 and TRBJ1-1, with 7 nucleotides matching TRBD1. This CDR3 reads CASSSTGPNTEAFF. The CDR3 DNA reads as TGTGCCAGCAGCTCGACAGGGCCGAACACTGAAGCTTTCTTT.